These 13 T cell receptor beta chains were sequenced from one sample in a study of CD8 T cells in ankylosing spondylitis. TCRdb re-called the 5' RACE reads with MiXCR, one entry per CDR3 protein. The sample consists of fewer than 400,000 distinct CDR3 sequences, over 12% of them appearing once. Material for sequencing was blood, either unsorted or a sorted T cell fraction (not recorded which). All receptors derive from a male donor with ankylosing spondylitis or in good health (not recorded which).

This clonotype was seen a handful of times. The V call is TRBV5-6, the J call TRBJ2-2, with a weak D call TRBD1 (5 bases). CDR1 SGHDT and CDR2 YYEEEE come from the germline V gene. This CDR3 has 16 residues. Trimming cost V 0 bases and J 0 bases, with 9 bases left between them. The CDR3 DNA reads TGTGCCAGCAGCTTGGTTTGGACATCGAACACCGGGGAGCTGTTTTTT. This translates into CASSLVWTSNTGELFF.

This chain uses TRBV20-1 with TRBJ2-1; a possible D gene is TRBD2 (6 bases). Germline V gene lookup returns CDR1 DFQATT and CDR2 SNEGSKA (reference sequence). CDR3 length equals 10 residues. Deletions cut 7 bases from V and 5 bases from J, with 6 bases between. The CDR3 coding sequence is TGCAGTGGGAGGGACAATGAGCAGTTCTTC. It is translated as CSGRDNEQFF.

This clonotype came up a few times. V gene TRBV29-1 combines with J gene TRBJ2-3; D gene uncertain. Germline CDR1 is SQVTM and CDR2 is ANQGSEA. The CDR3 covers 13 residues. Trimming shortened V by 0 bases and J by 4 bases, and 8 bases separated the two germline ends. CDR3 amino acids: CSVEDAVPDTQYF. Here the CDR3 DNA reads TGCAGCGTTGAAGATGCGGTGCCAGATACGCAGTATTTT.

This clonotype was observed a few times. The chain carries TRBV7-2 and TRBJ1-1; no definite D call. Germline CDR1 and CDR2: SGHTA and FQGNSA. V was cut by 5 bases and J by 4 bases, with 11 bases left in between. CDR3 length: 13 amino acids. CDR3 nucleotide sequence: TGTGCCAGCAGCCCCGAGTGGGGCACTGAAGCTTTCTTT. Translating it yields CASSPEWGTEAFF.

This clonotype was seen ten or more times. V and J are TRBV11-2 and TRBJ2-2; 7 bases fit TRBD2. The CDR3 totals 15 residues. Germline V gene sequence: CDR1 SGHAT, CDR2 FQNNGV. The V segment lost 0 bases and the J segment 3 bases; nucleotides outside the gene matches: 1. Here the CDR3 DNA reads TGTGCCAGCAGCTTAGAAAGCGGGGACACCGGGGAGCTGTTTTTT. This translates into CASSLESGDTGELFF.

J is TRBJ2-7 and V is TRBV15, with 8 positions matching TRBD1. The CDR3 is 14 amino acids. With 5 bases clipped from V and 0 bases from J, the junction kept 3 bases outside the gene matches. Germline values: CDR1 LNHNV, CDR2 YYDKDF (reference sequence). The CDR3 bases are TGTGCCACCAGCCGACAGGGGATCTCCTACGAGCAGTACTTC. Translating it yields CATSRQGISYEQYF. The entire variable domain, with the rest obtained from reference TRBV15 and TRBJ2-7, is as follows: DAMVIQNPRYQVTQFGKPVTLSCSQTLNHNVMYWYQQKSSQAPKLLFHYYDKDFNNEADTPDNFQSRRPNTSFCFLDIRSPGLGDTAMYLCATSRQGISYEQYFGPGTRLTVT.

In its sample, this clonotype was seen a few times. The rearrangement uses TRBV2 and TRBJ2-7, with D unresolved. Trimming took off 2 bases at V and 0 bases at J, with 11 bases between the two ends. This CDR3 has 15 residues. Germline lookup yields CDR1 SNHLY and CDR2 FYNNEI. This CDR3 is CASSELQRLSYEQYF. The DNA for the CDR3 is TGTGCCAGCAGTGAATTGCAGCGCCTCTCCTACGAGCAGTACTTC.

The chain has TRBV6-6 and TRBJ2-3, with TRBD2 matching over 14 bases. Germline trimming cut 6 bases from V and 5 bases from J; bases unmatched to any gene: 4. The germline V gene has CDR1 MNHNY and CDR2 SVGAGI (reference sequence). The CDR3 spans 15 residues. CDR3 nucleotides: TGTGCCAGCAGGGGACTAGCGGGAGCCGGAGATACGCAGTATTTT. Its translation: CASRGLAGAGDTQYF.

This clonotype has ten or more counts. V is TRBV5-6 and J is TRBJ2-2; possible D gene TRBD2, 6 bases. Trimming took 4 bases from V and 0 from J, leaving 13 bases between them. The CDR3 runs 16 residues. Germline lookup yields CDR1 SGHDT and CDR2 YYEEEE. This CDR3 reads CASSLTGGANTGELFF. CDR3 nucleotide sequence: TGTGCCAGCAGCCTTACAGGAGGGGCGAACACCGGGGAGCTGTTTTTT.

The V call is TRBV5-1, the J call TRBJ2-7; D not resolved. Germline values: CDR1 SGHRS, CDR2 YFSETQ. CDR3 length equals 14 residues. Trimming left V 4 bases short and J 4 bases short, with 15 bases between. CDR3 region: CASSKDGLGYEQYF. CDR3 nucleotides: TGCGCCAGCAGCAAAGACGGCCTAGGTTACGAGCAGTACTTC.

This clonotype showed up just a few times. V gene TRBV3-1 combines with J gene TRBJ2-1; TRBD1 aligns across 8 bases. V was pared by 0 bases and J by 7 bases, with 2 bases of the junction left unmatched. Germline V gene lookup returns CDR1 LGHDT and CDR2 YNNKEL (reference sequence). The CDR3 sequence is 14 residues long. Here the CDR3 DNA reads TGTGCCAGCAGCCAAGATACAGGGGGGAATGAGCAGTTCTTC. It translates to CASSQDTGGNEQFF.

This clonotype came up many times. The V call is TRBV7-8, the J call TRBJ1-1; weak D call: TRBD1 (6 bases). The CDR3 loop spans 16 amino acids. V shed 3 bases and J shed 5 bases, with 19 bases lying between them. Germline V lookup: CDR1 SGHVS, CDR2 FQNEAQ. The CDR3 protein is CASSLEGQSSGTEAFF. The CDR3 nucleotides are TGTGCCAGCAGCTTGGAAGGACAGTCGTCTGGGACTGAAGCTTTCTTT.

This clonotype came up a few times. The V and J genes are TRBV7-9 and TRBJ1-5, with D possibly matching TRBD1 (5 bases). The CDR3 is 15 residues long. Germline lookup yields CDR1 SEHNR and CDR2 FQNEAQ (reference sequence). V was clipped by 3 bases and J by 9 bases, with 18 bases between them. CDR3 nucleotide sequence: TGTGCCAGCAGCTTGGCCGGGACGGAGGTCGGGCCCCAGCATTTT. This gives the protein CASSLAGTEVGPQHF. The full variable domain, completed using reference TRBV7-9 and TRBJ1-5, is DTGVSQNPRHKITKRGQNVTFRCDPISEHNRLYWYRQTLGQGPEFLTYFQNEAQLEKSRLLSDRFSAERPKGSFSTLEIQRTEQGDSAMYLCASSLAGTEVGPQHFGDGTRLSIL.